The rows below give T cell receptor beta chains drawn from one sample of a study of blood T cell repertoires in COVID-19. This table comes from immunoSEQ multiplex PCR, and its TCRdb copy is limited to in-frame clones, with some not included. The table shows about 380,000 clones, with 90% occurring only once. Material for sequencing was peripheral blood. All receptors come from a man aged 18 to 29 with active or convalescent COVID-19. CDR3s include the opening cysteine and the closing phenylalanine or tryptophan. The listing skips clone size in some rows; elsewhere it reads once, few, many or a size class.

>once|TRBV2|TRBJ1-5
CASSKQGAGNQPQHF
>-|TRBV15|TRBJ1-5
CATSPWGVRGNQPQHF
>-|TRBV6-5|TRBJ1-4
CASRGQKNEKLFF
>-|TRBV25-1|TRBJ1-1
CASSEDRGTEAFF
>-|TRBV19|TRBJ1-6
CASSISRSYNSPLHF
>-|TRBV20-1|TRBJ2-1
CSASPGGAINEQFF
>-|TRBV9|TRBJ1-5
CASSLTGSNQPQHF
>-|TRBV6-5|TRBJ2-7
CASSLVGSSYEQYF
>-|TRBV20-1|TRBJ1-2
CSASNLGQGEGYTF
>-|TRBV27|TRBJ2-5
CASSKSGETQYF
>-|TRBV19|TRBJ2-2
CASSHGTIYTGELFF
>-|TRBV6-5|TRBJ2-7
CASHPGVSYEQYF
>-|TRBV28|TRBJ1-2
CASSLPGQLHGYTF
>-|TRBV21-1|TRBJ2-2
CASSIRVSGTGELFF
>-|TRBV3-1/TRBV3-2|TRBJ2-2
CASSQGPPGAGGRTGELFF
>-|TRBV19|TRBJ1-5
CASSSGQAIQPQHF
>-|TRBV19|TRBJ1-3
CASRQGLSSGNTIYF
>-|TRBV7-9|TRBJ1-4
CASSFRTDNEKLFF
>-|TRBV12-3/TRBV12-4|TRBJ2-7
CASRDTGTTEQYF